This TCR beta chain comes out of a study of T cell responses to AZD1222 COVID-19 vaccine. Germline CDR1 and CDR2: MDHEN and SYDVKM. The CDR3 runs 15 residues. V lost 3 bases and J 6 bases, leaving 18 bases between the germline ends. The protocol was immunoSEQ multiplex PCR, while the TCRdb copy is restricted to in-frame clones and leaves out a portion. The data show roughly 150,000 clones, 91% seen once. This specimen consisted of peripheral blood, obtained on day 0 of AZD1222 vaccination. The rearrangement joins TRBV28 to TRBJ2-7; the D is unclear. This TCR derives from an adult in good health. This CDR3 is CASSLDIGPKGEQYF. CDR3 bases: TGTGCCAGCAGTTTGGATATTGGGCCCAAGGGCGAGCAGTACTTC.